A single sample is the source of the 15 T cell receptor beta chains below, sequenced in a study of CD8 T cells in ankylosing spondylitis (dated by TCRdb to about 2017). Results and caveats for the whole study, not just this receptor: A TCR beta motif of 7 or 8 highly homologous amino acid variants appeared characteristic of blood from ankylosing spondylitis patients.

The method was 5' RACE. TCRdb records Illumina HiSeq 2500 as the sequencer. TCRdb reprocessing: public reads trimmed at Q25 with fastp, clones called with MiXCR, in-frame beta chains kept. Identical CDR3 protein sequences are pooled into one entry, listed with their most common genes and DNA. Here the sample has under 850,000 distinct CDR3 sequences; roughly 19% occur a single time. The leading ten clones occupy around 20% of the sample. Which antigens these TCRs recognize remains unknown. Sequencing was carried out using blood, either unsorted or a sorted T cell fraction (not recorded which). The source is a male donor with ankylosing spondylitis.

This clonotype was detected ten times or more. The J gene is TRBJ2-5, the V gene TRBV29-1; D perhaps matches TRBD2 (5 bases). This CDR3 comprises 12 residues. V was pared by 0 bases and J by 7 bases, with 9 bases between. CDR1 SQVTM and CDR2 ANQGSEA come from the germline V gene. CDR3 sequence reads: CSVEEGRGTQYF. The CDR3 DNA reads TGCAGCGTTGAAGAAGGTCGGGGGACCCAGTACTTC.

This clonotype was seen a handful of times. The chain uses TRBV27 and TRBJ1-5; D is ambiguous. Germline CDR1 MNHEY, CDR2 SMNVEV (reference sequence). There are 13 residues in the CDR3. Trimming shortened V by 2 bases and J by 7 bases, and 9 bases separated the two germline ends. The DNA of the CDR3 is TGTGCCAGCAGTTTAGAGGTGGAACAGCCCCAGCATTTT. Translating gives CASSLEVEQPQHF.

V and J are TRBV12-3 or TRBV12-4 and TRBJ1-1; D is perhaps TRBD1 (6 bases). The V and J ends lost 5 bases and 0 bases respectively, with 10 bases between them. The CDR3 length is 14 residues. Written as DNA, the CDR3 is TGTGCCAGCAGTCGGGACATTATGAACACTGAAGCTTTCTTT. Its protein is CASSRDIMNTEAFF.

This clonotype was seen ten or more times. This sequence joins TRBV12-3 or TRBV12-4 and TRBJ1-5; D remains unclear. The V end was cut by 5 bases, the J end by 3 bases, with 14 bases between. The CDR3 consists of 15 residues. CDR3 sequence reads: CASSPRWRDNQPQHF. In DNA form, the CDR3 reads TGTGCCAGCAGTCCAAGGTGGCGGGACAATCAGCCCCAGCATTTT.

The chain links TRBV5-1 to TRBJ2-5, with 13 bases identical to TRBD2. This CDR3 contains 17 residues. Germline CDR1 is SGHRS and CDR2 is YFSETQ. With V trimmed by 4 bases and J by 0 bases, 6 bases remained unmatched. CDR3 in DNA: TGCGCCAGCAGCCGGGGACTAGCGGGGATGTACCAAGAGACCCAGTACTTC. It codes for CASSRGLAGMYQETQYF.

This chain's CDR3 is CASSLRTVTGANVLTF. In DNA, the CDR3 is TGTGCCAGCAGCTTAAGGACGGTAACTGGGGCCAACGTCCTGACTTTC. This chain uses TRBV7-6 with TRBJ2-6; D call uncertain. The CDR3 loop spans 16 amino acids. Germline-derived CDR1 and CDR2 are SGHVS and FNYEAQ. Trimming left V 2 bases short and J 2 bases short, with 10 bases between.

This clonotype has just a few counts. The chain recombines TRBV7-9 with TRBJ2-7; D unresolved. Per the germline V gene, CDR1 is SEHNR and CDR2 is FQNEAQ (reference sequence). V was cut by 7 bases and J by 5 bases, with 21 bases left in between. This CDR3 spans 15 amino acids. CDR3 sequence reads: CASTLGGPHPDEQYF. CDR3 DNA: TGTGCCAGCACCCTAGGCGGCCCCCACCCGGACGAGCAGTACTTC.

This chain connects TRBV15 to TRBJ1-4, with a weak D call TRBD1 (5 bases). This CDR3 comprises 16 residues. The germline V gene encodes CDR1 LNHNV and CDR2 YYDKDF (reference sequence). The V end was cut by 0 bases, the J end by 4 bases, with 12 bases between. The CDR3 coding sequence is TGTGCCACCAGCAGAGATTGGGGGGGAAATAATGAAAAACTGTTTTTT. Translating gives CATSRDWGGNNEKLFF.

The V call is TRBV29-1, the J call TRBJ2-2; D is unresolved. V lost 1 base to trimming and J lost 1 base, with 4 bases between them. The germline V gene has CDR1 SQVTM and CDR2 ANQGSEA. The CDR3 contains 13 residues. The CDR3 here is CSVEAWNTGELFF. Here the CDR3 DNA reads TGCAGCGTTGAAGCCTGGAACACCGGGGAGCTGTTTTTT.

This clonotype was picked up a small number of times. DNA for the CDR3: TGTGCCATCAGTGAGGGAGACCTAAACACAGATACGCAGTATTTT. Protein: CAISEGDLNTDTQYF. The chain is built from TRBV10-3 and TRBJ2-3, with D uncertain. There are 15 residues in the CDR3. CDR1 is ENHRY, CDR2 SYGVKD, per germline. V was cut by 2 bases and J by 2 bases, with 11 bases left in between.

This clonotype has only a few counts. The J gene is TRBJ2-1, the V gene TRBV9, with D unresolved. The CDR3 consists of 13 residues. Germline values: CDR1 SGDLS, CDR2 YYNGEE. The V gene lost 0 bases and the J gene lost 8 bases, with 9 bases spanning the gap. CDR3 amino acids: CASSVGPGHEQFF. CDR3 DNA: TGTGCCAGCAGCGTAGGACCCGGCCATGAGCAGTTCTTC.

V gene TRBV6-1 combines with J gene TRBJ2-7; the match to TRBD1 covers 11 bases. After removal of 7 bases from V and 3 bases from J, the junction contained 8 bases not matched to a gene. Germline V lookup: CDR1 MNHNS, CDR2 SASEGT. The CDR3 has 15 residues. The CDR3 spells CASIATGTGGYEQYF. The CDR3 nucleotides are TGTGCCAGCATCGCGACCGGGACAGGGGGCTACGAGCAGTACTTC.

This chain uses TRBV11-2 with TRBJ2-3; D may match TRBD1 or TRBD2 (6 bases each). This CDR3 is built from 16 residues. CDR1 is SGHAT, CDR2 FQNNGV, per germline. The V and J ends lost 4 bases and 4 bases respectively, with 18 bases between them. DNA for the CDR3: TGTGCCAGCAGCTACCGGGGGCGCGGCGGCCCAGATACGCAGTATTTT. Amino acid sequence: CASSYRGRGGPDTQYF.

The chain couples TRBV27 to TRBJ2-2, with D possibly matching TRBD2 (5 bases). With 6 bases removed from V and 3 bases from J, the gap between germline ends came to 11 bases. Per the germline V gene, CDR1 is MNHEY and CDR2 is SMNVEV (reference sequence). The CDR3 has 14 amino acids. CDR3 DNA sequence: TGTGCCAGCAGACCAGGACTTGACACCGGGGAGCTGTTTTTT. It yields the protein CASRPGLDTGELFF.

The chain carries TRBV6-1 and TRBJ2-2; 9 bases are a match to TRBD2. V was clipped by 6 bases and J by 3 bases; unmatched bases: 5. This CDR3 has 15 amino acids. Germline V lookup: CDR1 MNHNS, CDR2 SASEGT. In DNA, the CDR3 is TGTGCCAGCAGGCGCCTAGCGGGACACACCGGGGAGCTGTTTTTT. This encodes CASRRLAGHTGELFF.